This T cell receptor beta chain was retrieved from a study of T-cell memory formation after mild COVID-19. This CDR3 contains 16 residues. Trimming removed 3 bases from V and 0 bases from J, with 11 bases in between. CDR1 and CDR2 (germline): SGHTA, FQGTGA. TCRdb itself ran the 5' RACE reads through MiXCR, one entry per CDR3 protein. Counted here are 300,000 to 400,000 distinct CDR3 sequences, roughly 15% occurring once; the ten biggest clones make up 20% to 25%. The sample was PBMCs or a T cell subset sorted from them (not recorded which). The chain has TRBV7-3 and TRBJ2-2; D not resolved. The sequence came from a man aged 18 to 30 who had mild COVID-19 (a few samples of this study predate the infection). Cell type and time point are not known. As DNA, the CDR3 is TGTGCCAGCAGCTTCAACACGGGTGCGAACACCGGGGAGCTGTTTTTT. Translated, it gives CASSFNTGANTGELFF. Full variable domain (rest looked up from reference TRBV7-3 and TRBJ2-2): GAGVSQTPSNKVTEKGKYVELRCDPISGHTALYWYRQSLGQGPEFLIYFQGTGAADDSGLPNDRFFAVRPEGSVSTLKIQRTERGDSAVYLCASSFNTGANTGELFFGEGSRLTVL.